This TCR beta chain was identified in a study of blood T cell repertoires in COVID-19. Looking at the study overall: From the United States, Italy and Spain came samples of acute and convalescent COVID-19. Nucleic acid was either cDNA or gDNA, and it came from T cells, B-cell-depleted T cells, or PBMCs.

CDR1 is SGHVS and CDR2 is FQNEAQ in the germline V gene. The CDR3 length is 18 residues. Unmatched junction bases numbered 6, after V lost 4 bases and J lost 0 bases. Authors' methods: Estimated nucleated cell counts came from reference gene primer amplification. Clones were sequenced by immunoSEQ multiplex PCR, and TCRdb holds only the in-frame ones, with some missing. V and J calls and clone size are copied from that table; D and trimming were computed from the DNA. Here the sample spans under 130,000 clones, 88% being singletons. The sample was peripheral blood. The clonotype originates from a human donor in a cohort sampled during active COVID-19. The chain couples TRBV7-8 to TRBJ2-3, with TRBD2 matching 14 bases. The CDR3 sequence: CASSSGTSGGPSTDTQYF. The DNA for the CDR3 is TGTGCCAGCAGCTCAGGGACTAGCGGGGGCCCCAGCACAGATACGCAGTATTTT. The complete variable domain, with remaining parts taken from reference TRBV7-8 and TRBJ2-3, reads GAGVSQSPRYKVAKRGQDVALRCDPISGHVSLFWYQQALGQGPEFLTYFQNEAQLDKSGLPSDRFFAERPEGSVSTLKIQRTQQEDSAVYLCASSSGTSGGPSTDTQYFGPGTRLTVL.